This T cell receptor (beta chain) emerged from a study of cytomegalovirus exposure and HLA in healthy donors. The wider study: In a later analysis, it was reported that the roughly 130 validation repertoires had been produced on the same platform as the 550 to 850 repertoires belonging to the first cohort.

Study-wide findings and caveats: Some public TCRs appeared in many individuals, while most sequences were rare. Cytomegalovirus-associated status was assigned to some 180 TCR beta chains. Reported results showed that the classifier diagnosed cytomegalovirus status with high specificity and sensitivity.

Comments on this clone: Its antigen remains unidentified.

TCRdb's table, derived via immunoSEQ multiplex PCR, lists solely in-frame clones and lacks some. This repertoire shows about 130,000 clones, around nine tenths found once; its top ten account for 1.2% to 1.5%. The CDR3 contains 14 residues. The germline V and J ends were trimmed by 4 bases and 4 bases, with 12 bases remaining between them. Germline V gene sequence: CDR1 SGHNT, CDR2 YENEEA. The chain employs TRBV11-3 and TRBJ2-3, with D perhaps matching TRBD2 (6 bases). This clonotype was sampled from a man aged 30 to 45 in good health and CMV-seronegative. Sequenced input: PBMCs. CDR3 in DNA: TGTGCCAGCAGCTCCGGAGGGCCCTCAGATACGCAGTATTTT. Amino acid sequence: CASSSGGPSDTQYF.